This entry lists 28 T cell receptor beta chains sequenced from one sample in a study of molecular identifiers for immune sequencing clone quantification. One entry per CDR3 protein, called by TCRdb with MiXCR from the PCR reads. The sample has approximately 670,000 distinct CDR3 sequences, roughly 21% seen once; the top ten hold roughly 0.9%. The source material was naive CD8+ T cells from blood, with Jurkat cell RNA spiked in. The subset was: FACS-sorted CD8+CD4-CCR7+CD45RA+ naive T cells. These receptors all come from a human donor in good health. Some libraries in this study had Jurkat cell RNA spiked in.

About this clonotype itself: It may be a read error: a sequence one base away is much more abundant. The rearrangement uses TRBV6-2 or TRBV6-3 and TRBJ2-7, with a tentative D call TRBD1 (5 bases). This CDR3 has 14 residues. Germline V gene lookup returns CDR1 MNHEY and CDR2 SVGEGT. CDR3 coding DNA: TGTGCCAACAGTTACGGCCTATCAGGGAACGAGCAGTACTTC. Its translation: CANSYGLSGNEQYF.

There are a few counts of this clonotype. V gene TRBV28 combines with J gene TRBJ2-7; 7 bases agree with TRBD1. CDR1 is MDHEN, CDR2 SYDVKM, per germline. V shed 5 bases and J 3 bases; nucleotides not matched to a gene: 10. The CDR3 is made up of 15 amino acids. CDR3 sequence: CASSTAGTDYYEQYF. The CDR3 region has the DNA TGTGCCAGCAGTACCGCCGGGACAGATTACTACGAGCAGTACTTC.

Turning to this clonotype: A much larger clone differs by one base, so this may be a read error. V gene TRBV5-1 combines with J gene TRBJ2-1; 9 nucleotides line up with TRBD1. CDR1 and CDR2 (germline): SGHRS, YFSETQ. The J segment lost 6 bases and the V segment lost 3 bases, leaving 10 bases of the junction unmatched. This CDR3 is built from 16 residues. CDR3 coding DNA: TGCGCCAGCAGCTCTCCCCGGGGACAGGGCGGCAATGAGCAGTTCTTC. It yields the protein CASSSPRGQGGNEQFF.

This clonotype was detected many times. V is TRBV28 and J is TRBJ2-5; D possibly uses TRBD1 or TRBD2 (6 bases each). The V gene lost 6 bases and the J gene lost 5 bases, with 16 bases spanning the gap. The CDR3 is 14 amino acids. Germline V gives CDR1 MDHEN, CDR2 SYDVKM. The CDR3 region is CASRPRGGWETQYF. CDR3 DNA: TGTGCCAGCAGACCCAGGGGAGGTTGGGAGACCCAGTACTTC.

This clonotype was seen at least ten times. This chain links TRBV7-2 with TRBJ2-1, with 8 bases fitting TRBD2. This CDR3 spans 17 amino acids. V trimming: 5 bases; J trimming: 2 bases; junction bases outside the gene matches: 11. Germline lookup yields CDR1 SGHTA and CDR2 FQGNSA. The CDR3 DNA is TGTGCCAGCAGCCTCCCCTTGTCAGCGGGGGCCTACAATGAGCAGTTCTTC. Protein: CASSLPLSAGAYNEQFF.

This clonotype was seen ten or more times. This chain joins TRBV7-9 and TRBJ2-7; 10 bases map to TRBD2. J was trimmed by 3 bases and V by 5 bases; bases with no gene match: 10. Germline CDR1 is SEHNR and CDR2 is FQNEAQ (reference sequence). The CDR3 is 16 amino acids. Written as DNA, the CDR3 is TGTGCCAGCAGCCAAACCGTTAGCGGGAGGAACTACGAGCAGTACTTC. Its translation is CASSQTVSGRNYEQYF.

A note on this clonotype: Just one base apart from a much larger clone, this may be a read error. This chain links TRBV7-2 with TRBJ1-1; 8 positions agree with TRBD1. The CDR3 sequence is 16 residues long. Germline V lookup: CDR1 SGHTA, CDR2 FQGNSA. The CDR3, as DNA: TGTGCCAGCAGCAAGGGGGACAGGAGTTCCGGAACTGAAGCTTCCTTT. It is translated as CASSKGDRSSGTEASF.

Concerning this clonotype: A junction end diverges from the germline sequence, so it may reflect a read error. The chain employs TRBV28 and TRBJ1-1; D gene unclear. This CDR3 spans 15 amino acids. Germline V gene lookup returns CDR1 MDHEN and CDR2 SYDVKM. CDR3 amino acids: CTSGLGLVEDTEAFF. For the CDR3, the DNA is TGTACCAGCGGACTTGGCCTGGTAGAGGACACTGAAGCTTTCTTT.

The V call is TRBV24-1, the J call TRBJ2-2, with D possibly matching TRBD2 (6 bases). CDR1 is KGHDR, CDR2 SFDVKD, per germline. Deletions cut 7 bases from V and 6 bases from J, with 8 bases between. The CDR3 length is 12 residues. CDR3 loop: CATRRDSGELFF. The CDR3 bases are TGTGCCACCAGAAGGGACTCCGGGGAGCTGTTTTTT.

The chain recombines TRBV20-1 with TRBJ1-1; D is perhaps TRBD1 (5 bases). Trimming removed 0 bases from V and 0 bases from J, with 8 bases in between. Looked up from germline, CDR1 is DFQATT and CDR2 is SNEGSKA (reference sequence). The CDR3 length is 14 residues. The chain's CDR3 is CSARDQGLNTEAFF. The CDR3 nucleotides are TGCAGTGCTAGAGATCAGGGATTGAACACTGAAGCTTTCTTT.

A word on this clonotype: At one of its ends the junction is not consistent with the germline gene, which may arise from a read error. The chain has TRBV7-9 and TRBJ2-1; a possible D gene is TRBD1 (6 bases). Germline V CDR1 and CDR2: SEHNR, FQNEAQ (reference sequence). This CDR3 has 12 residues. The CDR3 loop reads CASSRQADIQSF. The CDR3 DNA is TGTGCCAGCAGCCGACAGGCGGACATTCAGTCCTTC.

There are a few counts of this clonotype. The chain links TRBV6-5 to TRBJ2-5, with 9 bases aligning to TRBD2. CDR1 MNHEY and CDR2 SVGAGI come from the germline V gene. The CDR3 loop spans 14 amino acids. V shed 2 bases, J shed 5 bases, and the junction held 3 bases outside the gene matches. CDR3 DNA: TGTGCCAGCAGTTACGGGACTAGCTCGGAGACCCAGTACTTC. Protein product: CASSYGTSSETQYF.

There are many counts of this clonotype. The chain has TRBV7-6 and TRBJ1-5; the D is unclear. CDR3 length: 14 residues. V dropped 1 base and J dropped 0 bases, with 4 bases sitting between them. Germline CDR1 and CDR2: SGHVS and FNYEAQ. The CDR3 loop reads CASSLVYSNQPQHF. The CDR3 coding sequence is TGTGCCAGCAGCTTAGTGTATAGCAATCAGCCCCAGCATTTT.

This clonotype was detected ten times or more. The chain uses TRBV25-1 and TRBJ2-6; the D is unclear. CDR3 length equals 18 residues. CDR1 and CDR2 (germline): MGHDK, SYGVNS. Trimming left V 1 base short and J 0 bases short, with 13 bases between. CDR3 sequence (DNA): TGTGCCAGCAGTGAATCTAGGGATTTCGGCTCTGGGGCCAACGTCCTGACTTTC. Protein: CASSESRDFGSGANVLTF.

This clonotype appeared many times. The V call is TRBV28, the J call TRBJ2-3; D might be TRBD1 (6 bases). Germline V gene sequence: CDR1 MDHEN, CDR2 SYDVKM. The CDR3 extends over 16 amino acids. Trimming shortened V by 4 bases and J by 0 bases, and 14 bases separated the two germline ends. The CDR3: CASSSPPGDSTDTQYF. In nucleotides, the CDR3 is TGTGCCAGCAGTTCTCCCCCAGGGGATAGCACAGATACGCAGTATTTT.

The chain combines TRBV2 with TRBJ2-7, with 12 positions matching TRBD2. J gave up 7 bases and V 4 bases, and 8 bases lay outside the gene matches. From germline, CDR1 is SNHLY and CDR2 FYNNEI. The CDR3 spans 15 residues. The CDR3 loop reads CASSGRLAGVGEQYF. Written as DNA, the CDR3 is TGTGCCAGCAGTGGTCGACTAGCGGGAGTGGGTGAGCAGTACTTC.

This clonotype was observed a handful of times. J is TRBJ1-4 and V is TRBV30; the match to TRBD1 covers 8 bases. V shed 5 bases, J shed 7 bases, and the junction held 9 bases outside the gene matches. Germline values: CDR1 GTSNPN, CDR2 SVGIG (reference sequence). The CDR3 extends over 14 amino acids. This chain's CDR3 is CAWERDRGGEKLFF. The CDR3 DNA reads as TGTGCCTGGGAAAGAGACAGGGGTGGTGAAAAACTGTTTTTT.

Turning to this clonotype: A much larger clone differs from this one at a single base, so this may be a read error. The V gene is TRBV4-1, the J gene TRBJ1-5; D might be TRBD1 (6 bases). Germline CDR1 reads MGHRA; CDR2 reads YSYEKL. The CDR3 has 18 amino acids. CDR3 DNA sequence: TGCGCCAGCAGCCAAGGGGGATTAGGGGGGCTTAGCAATCAGCCCCTGCATTTT. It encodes CASSQGGLGGLSNQPLHF.

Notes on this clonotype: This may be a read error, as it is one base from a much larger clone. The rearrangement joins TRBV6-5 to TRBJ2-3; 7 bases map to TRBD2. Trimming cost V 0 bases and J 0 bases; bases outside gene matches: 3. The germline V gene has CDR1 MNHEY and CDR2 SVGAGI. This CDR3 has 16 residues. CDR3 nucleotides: TGTGCCAGCAGTTACTCGTCTAGCGGTAGCACAGATACGCAGTATTTT. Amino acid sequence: CASSYSSSGSTDTQYF.

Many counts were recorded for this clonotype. In DNA form, the CDR3 reads TGCAGTGCTAGACTCCCCCAACTTACTGGAAACACCATATATTTT. It translates to CSARLPQLTGNTIYF. The chain employs TRBV20-1 and TRBJ1-3; D unresolved. The CDR3 extends over 15 amino acids. The germline CDR1 and CDR2 sequences are DFQATT and SNEGSKA (reference sequence). Trimming cost V 2 bases and J 2 bases, with 13 bases left between them.

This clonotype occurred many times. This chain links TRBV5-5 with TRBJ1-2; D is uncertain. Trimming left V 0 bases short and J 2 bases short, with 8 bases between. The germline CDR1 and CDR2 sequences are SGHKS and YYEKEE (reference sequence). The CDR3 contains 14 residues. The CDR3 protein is CASSLVPENYGYTF. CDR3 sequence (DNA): TGTGCCAGCAGCTTGGTTCCAGAAAACTATGGCTACACCTTC.

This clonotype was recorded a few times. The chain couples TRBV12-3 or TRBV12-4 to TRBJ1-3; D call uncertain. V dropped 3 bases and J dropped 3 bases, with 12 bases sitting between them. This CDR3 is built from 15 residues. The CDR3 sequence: CASSFSKGYGNTIYF. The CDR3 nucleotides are TGTGCCAGCAGTTTTTCGAAGGGTTATGGAAACACCATATATTTT.

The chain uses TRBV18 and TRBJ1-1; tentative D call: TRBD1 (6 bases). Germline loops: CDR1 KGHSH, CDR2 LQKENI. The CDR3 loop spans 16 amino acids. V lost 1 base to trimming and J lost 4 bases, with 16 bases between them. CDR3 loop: CASSPRSGVVGTEAFF. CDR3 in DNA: TGTGCCAGCTCACCACGGTCAGGGGTTGTTGGCACTGAAGCTTTCTTT. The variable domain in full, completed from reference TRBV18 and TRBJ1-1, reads NAGVMQNPRHLVRRRGQEARLRCSPMKGHSHVYWYRQLPEEGLKFMVYLQKENIIDESGMPKERFSAEFPKEGPSILRIQQVVRGDSAAYFCASSPRSGVVGTEAFFGQGTRLTVV.

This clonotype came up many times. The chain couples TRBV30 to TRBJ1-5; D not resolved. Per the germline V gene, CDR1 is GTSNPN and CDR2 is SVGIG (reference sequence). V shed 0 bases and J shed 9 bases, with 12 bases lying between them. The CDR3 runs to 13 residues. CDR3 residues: CAWSVLAASPQHF. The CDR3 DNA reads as TGTGCCTGGAGTGTACTGGCGGCTTCGCCCCAGCATTTT.

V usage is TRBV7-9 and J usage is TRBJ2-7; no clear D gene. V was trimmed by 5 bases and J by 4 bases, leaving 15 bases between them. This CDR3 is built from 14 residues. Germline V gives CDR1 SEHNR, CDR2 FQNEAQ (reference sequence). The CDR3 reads CASSTEVRIYEQYF. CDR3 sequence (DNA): TGTGCCAGCAGCACAGAAGTAAGGATTTACGAGCAGTACTTC.

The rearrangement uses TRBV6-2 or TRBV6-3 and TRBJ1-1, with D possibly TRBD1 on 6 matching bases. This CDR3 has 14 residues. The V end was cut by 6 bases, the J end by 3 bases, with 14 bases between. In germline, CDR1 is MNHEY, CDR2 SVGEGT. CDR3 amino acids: CASSKRGSYTEAFF. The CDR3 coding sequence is TGTGCCAGCAGCAAAAGGGGGTCCTACACTGAAGCTTTCTTT.

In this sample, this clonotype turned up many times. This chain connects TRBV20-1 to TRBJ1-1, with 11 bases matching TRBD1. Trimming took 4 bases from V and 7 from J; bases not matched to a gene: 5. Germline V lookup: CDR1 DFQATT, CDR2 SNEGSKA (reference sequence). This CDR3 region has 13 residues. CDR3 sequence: CSATRTGGLEAFF. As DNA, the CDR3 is TGCAGTGCTACAAGGACAGGGGGCCTTGAAGCTTTCTTT.

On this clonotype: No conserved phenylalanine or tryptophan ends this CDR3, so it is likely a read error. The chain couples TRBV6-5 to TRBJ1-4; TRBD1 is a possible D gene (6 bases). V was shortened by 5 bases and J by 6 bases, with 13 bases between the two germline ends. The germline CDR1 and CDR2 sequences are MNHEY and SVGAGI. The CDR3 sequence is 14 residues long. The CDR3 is CASSQTRTDEKLFS. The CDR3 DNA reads TGTGCCAGCAGTCAAACCCGGACAGATGAAAAACTGTTTTCT.